This is a list of T cell receptor beta chains from one sample in a study of beta chain features in type 1 diabetes. Generated by immunoSEQ multiplex PCR, the TCRdb table keeps only in-frame clones and is missing some. The repertoire consists of some 230,000 clones, with about 10% occurring once and the leading ten covering around 0.037%. Sequenced material: naive CD4+ T cells from blood. The receptors originated from a woman aged 18-29 years in good health. The CDR3 runs from the conserved cysteine through the conserved F or W.

V | CDR3
TRBV7-6 | CASSLDLTGSVTDTQYF
TRBV4-2 | CASSQEGSGWYEQYF
TRBV13 | CASSTLLGLREQYF
TRBV6-5 | CASSYSGTAYEQYF
TRBV6-1 | CASSLIGGVYGYTF
TRBV2 | CATDRKKGLNTEAFF
TRBV7-3 | CASSFGAGVAYNEQFF
TRBV11-2 | CASSPLAGAIPYEQYF
TRBV6-5 | CASTPPGGPGKTQYF
TRBV19 | CASSMWGPGQGAEAFF
TRBV5-1 | CASSLQGSYSNQPQHF
TRBV5-1 | CASSLNSSMLAKNIQYF
TRBV5-1 | CASSKRGMGTDTQYF
TRBV2 | CASSLGRTEAFF
TRBV30 | CAWTELMGGRSEQFF
TRBV7-9 | CASSLGDRGPYGYTF
TRBV18 | CASSRASTDTQYF
TRBV11-1 | CASSLSGTTAIQAKNIQYF
TRBV11-2 | CASSSRTSAYEQYF
TRBV5-4 | CASSLGGGENTQYF